Each of the 9 T cell receptor beta chains below was sequenced from the same sample in a study of vaccination effects on CD4 cells after COVID-19. With the ViraFEST assay, the study expanded antigen-specific CD4+ T cells using viral peptide pools, then sequenced them. Once cultured for approximately 10 days, the cells underwent separation to obtain CD4+ T cells. What these receptors recognize is not known. Clones were sequenced by immunoSEQ multiplex PCR, and TCRdb holds only the in-frame ones, with some missing. This sample has 55,000 to 70,000 clones, with 81% found just once. This material consisted of CD4+ T cells from PBMCs cultured with HCoV-229E spike peptides, taken before COVID-19 vaccination. These receptor sequences come from a human donor who received a COVID-19 vaccine.

The chain carries TRBV3-1 (or the pseudogene TRBV3-2) and TRBJ2-5, with D possibly matching TRBD2 (5 bases). Germline CDR1 LGHDT, CDR2 YNNKEL (reference sequence). V lost 2 bases, J lost 5 bases, and 9 bases lay in between. The CDR3 length is 13 residues. This chain's CDR3 is CASSQFRGETQYF. The DNA for the CDR3 is TGTGCCAGCAGCCAATTTCGCGGGGAGACCCAGTACTTC.

The chain links TRBV30 to TRBJ1-1, with TRBD1 as a possible D gene (5 bases). V lost 5 bases and J lost 6, with 13 bases in between. Germline CDR1 GTSNPN, CDR2 SVGIG (reference sequence). The CDR3 length is 12 residues. The CDR3 loop reads CAWGAGGAEAFF. The CDR3 nucleotides read TGTGCCTGGGGGGCAGGAGGCGCTGAAGCTTTCTTT.

V usage is TRBV7-8 and J usage is TRBJ1-2, with D possibly being TRBD1 (5 bases). CDR1 SGHVS and CDR2 FQNEAQ come from the germline V gene. This CDR3 has 13 residues. V shed 5 bases and J shed 4 bases, with 11 bases lying between them. The DNA of the CDR3 is TGTGCCAGCAGCCGGGGACGGTCCTATGGCTACACCTTC. Translated: CASSRGRSYGYTF.

The chain has TRBV6-5 and TRBJ1-2, with a tentative D call TRBD1 (5 bases). Germline values: CDR1 MNHEY, CDR2 SVGAGI. CDR3 size: 15 residues. Trimming removed 6 bases from V and 2 bases from J, with 16 bases in between. CDR3 residues: CASRNNRDGNYGYTF. The CDR3 coding sequence is TGTGCCAGCAGGAACAATCGGGACGGAAACTATGGCTACACCTTC.

The chain carries TRBV29-1 and TRBJ1-1; 7 nucleotides match TRBD1. V gave up 7 bases and J gave up 0 bases; unmatched junction bases: 11. CDR1 SQVTM and CDR2 ANQGSEA come from the germline V gene. The CDR3 is 15 residues long. CDR3 region: CSAPGGEGMNTEAFF. The CDR3, as DNA: TGCAGCGCACCAGGGGGGGAGGGTATGAACACTGAAGCTTTCTTT. The full variable domain, with the rest looked up from reference TRBV29-1 and TRBJ1-1, is SAVISQKPSRDICQRGTSLTIQCQVDSQVTMMFWYRQQPGQSLTLIATANQGSEATYESGFVIDKFPISRPNLTFSTLTVSNMSPEDSSIYLCSAPGGEGMNTEAFFGQGTRLTVV.

This clone was counted a single time. The V and J genes are TRBV5-1 and TRBJ2-6; 10 nucleotides line up with TRBD1. Germline V lookup: CDR1 SGHRS, CDR2 YFSETQ. V shed 0 bases and J 1 base; nucleotides not matched to a gene: 4. This CDR3 is 18 amino acids long. For the CDR3, the DNA is TGCGCCAGCAGCTTGGCCCCGGGACAGGGGTCTGGGGCCAACGTCCTGACTTTC. Protein product: CASSLAPGQGSGANVLTF.

The chain links TRBV6-6 to TRBJ2-1; 10 nucleotides line up with TRBD2. The CDR3 length is 16 residues. The germline gives CDR1 MNHNY, CDR2 SVGAGI (reference sequence). V lost 2 bases, J lost 7 bases, and 8 bases stayed unmatched. The CDR3 DNA is TGTGCCAGCAGTTACGATCGAACTAGCGGGGTGAATGAGCAGTTCTTC. It yields the protein CASSYDRTSGVNEQFF.

The chain combines TRBV7-2 with TRBJ1-2; D is ambiguous. V was shortened by 5 bases and J by 3 bases, with 13 bases between the two germline ends. The CDR3 consists of 14 residues. Germline V lookup: CDR1 SGHTA, CDR2 FQGNSA. The CDR3 region is CASSPRTEYYGYTF. CDR3 in DNA: TGTGCCAGCAGCCCGAGGACGGAATACTATGGCTACACCTTC.

This clone was seen a handful of times. V usage is TRBV5-1 and J usage is TRBJ1-1; possibly TRBD1 for D (6 bases). The V end was cut by 0 bases, the J end by 5 bases, with 11 bases between. The CDR3 spans 14 residues. Germline CDR1 is SGHRS and CDR2 is YFSETQ. CDR3 nucleotides: TGCGCCAGCAGCTTGGCCGCAGGGGAGACTGAAGCTTTCTTT. It specifies CASSLAAGETEAFF.